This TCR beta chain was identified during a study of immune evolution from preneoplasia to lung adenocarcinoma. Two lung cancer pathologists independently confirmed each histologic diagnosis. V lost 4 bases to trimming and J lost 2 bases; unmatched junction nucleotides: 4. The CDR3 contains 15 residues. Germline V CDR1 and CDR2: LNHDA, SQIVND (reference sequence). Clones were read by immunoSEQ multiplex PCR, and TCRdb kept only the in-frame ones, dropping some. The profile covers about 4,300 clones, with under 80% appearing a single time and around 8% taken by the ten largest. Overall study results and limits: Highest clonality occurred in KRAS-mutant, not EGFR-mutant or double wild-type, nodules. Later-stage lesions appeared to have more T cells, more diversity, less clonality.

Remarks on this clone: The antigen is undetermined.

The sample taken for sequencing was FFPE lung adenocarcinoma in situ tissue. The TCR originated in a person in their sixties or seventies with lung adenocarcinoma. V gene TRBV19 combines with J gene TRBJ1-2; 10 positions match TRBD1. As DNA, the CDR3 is TGTGCCAGTAGTACTCGGGACAGGGGAAACTATGGCTACACCTTC. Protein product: CASSTRDRGNYGYTF. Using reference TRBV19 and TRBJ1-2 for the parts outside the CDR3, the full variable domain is DGGITQSPKYLFRKEGQNVTLSCEQNLNHDAMYWYRQDPGQGLRLIYYSQIVNDFQKGDIAEGYSVSREKKESFPLTVTSAQKNPTAFYLCASSTRDRGNYGYTFGSGTRLTVV.